What follows describes a single T cell receptor (beta chain). What it recognizes is unknown. Trimming took off 5 bases at V and 7 bases at J, with 12 bases between the two ends. CDR1 is SGHVS and CDR2 is FQNEAQ in the germline V gene. The CDR3 is 13 residues long. These data are taken from a study of identical twins. Overall study results and limits: Findings came from cross-sectional statistics, without long-term follow-up of donors. Where beta out-of-frame sequences were concerned, excess twin sharing was weaker.

Template switching added a universal primer site, and cDNA bore unique molecular identifiers. TCRdb passed the 5' RACE reads through MiXCR, listing each CDR3 protein once. Of approximately 680,000 distinct CDR3 sequences in the sample, 7.1% were seen once. The same data also contributed to another study, on yellow fever vaccine responses in identical twins.

J is TRBJ1-5 and V is TRBV7-8; weak D call: TRBD1 (6 bases). The source material was PBMCs. This sequence was found in a young woman in good health. The DNA of the CDR3 is TGTGCCAGCAGCCCCTCGGACAGACAGCCCCAGCATTTT. Residues: CASSPSDRQPQHF.